The present T cell receptor beta chain was sequenced within a study of OX40 agonist ivuxolimab in advanced cancers. Study-wide context: In this cohort, patients received ivuxolimab, an agonistic anti-OX40 (CD134) antibody.

For this clone: Its antigen is unidentified.

The CDR3 is 13 residues long. Germline lookup yields CDR1 MNHNS and CDR2 SASEGT. Trimming pared 11 bases from V and 2 bases from J, leaving 14 bases between. This table comes from immunoSEQ multiplex PCR, and its TCRdb copy is limited to in-frame clones, with some not included. The table records around 100,000 clones, 85% to 95% of them present only once. Whole-study findings and limits: Expanded clones were, on average, more numerous in CD8+ T cells than in CD4+. Clones of CD4+ and CD8+ blood T cells grew by week 6 at doses of 0.1 to 3.0 mg/kg. Low clonal expansion, among the lowest seen, marked partial responders at 0.1-3.0 mg/kg.

The starting material was CD4+ or CD8+ T cells sorted from blood, obtained in a trial of the OX40 agonist ivuxolimab. The receptor was isolated from an adult with an advanced solid tumor such as melanoma, head and neck, liver or kidney cancer. The chain carries TRBV6-1 and TRBJ2-3; D is perhaps TRBD2 (5 bases). The CDR3 loop reads CAGRGSTTDTQYF. CDR3 bases: TGTGCCGGACGAGGGAGTACCACAGATACGCAGTATTTT.